The text below deals with one TCR beta chain. This sample was included in a study of blood T cell repertoires in COVID-19. On the study more broadly: The United States, Italy and Spain were the sources of the acute and convalescent COVID-19 samples.

Germline trimming cut 2 bases from V and 3 bases from J; bases unmatched to any gene: 7. CDR3 length equals 16 residues. Germline loops: CDR1 SGDLS, CDR2 YYNGEE. Sequencing was performed with immunoSEQ multiplex PCR; in TCRdb, only in-frame clones are kept and a portion is missing. The sample has tens of thousands of clones; roughly 80% are singletons. This clonotype originated in a human donor with acute or convalescent COVID-19. The donor label of this sample is uncertain. The specimen sequenced was peripheral blood. V usage is TRBV9 and J usage is TRBJ2-2; 7 bases match TRBD2. The CDR3 DNA follows: TGTGCCAGCAGCGTTCGTGCGGGGGATCACACCGGGGAGCTGTTTTTT. Amino acid sequence: CASSVRAGDHTGELFF. The whole variable domain, filled in from reference TRBV9 and TRBJ2-2, reads DSGVTQTPKHLITATGQRVTLRCSPRSGDLSVYWYQQSLDQGLQFLIQYYNGEERAKGNILERFSAQQFPDLHSELNLSSLELGDSALYFCASSVRAGDHTGELFFGEGSRLTVL.